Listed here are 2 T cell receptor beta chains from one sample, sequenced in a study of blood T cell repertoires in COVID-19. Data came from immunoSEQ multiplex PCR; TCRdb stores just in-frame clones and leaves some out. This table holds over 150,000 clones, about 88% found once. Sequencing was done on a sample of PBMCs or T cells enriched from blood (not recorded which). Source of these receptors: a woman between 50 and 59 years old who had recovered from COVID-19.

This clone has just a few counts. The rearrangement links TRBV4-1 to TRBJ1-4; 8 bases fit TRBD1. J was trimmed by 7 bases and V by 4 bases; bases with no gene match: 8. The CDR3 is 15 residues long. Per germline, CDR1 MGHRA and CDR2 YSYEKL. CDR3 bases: TGCGCCAGCAGCCCCCTCGGGACAGGCCTTGAAAAACTGTTTTTT. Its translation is CASSPLGTGLEKLFF.

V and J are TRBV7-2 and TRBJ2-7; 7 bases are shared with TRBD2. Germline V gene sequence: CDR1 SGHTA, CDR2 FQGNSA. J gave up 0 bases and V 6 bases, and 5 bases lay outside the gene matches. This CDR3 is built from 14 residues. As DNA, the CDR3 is TGTGCCAGCAGAAGTAGCGGGCTCTCCTACGAGCAGTACTTC. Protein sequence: CASRSSGLSYEQYF.